The 18 T cell receptor beta chains reported below all come from one sample, sequenced in a study of technical replicates of blood from several donors. Clones were sequenced by immunoSEQ multiplex PCR, and TCRdb holds only the in-frame ones, with some missing. The top ten hold 0.35% to 0.45% of the sample, which has 70,000 to 80,000 clones, roughly 90% seen once. Sequenced input: T cells isolated from PBMCs. All receptors derive from a human donor in good health.

The chain has TRBV7-2 and TRBJ1-2, with 7 bases lining up with TRBD1. The length of the CDR3 is 14 residues. Germline lookup yields CDR1 SGHTA and CDR2 FQGNSA. Trimming removed 1 base from V and 8 bases from J; junction bases left unmatched: 7. CDR3 sequence: CASSLVGQGEGYTF. In DNA, the CDR3 is TGTGCCAGCAGCTTAGTAGGCCAGGGGGAAGGCTACACCTTC.

This clone has a handful of counts. The CDR3 reads CASSLWGGTEAFF. CDR3 nucleotides: TGTGCCAGCAGCTTGTGGGGGGGCACTGAAGCTTTCTTT. The chain is built from TRBV5-6 and TRBJ1-1; D possibly corresponds to TRBD1 (5 bases). CDR3 length: 13 amino acids. Looked up from germline, CDR1 is SGHDT and CDR2 is YYEEEE. The V and J ends lost 1 base and 4 bases respectively, with 8 bases between them. The full variable domain, its missing parts supplied by reference TRBV5-6 and TRBJ1-1, is DAGVTQSPTHLIKTRGQQVTLRCSPKSGHDTVSWYQQALGQGPQFIFQYYEEEERQRGNFPDRFSGHQFPNYSSELNVNALLLGDSALYLCASSLWGGTEAFFGQGTRLTVV.

The chain combines TRBV9 with TRBJ2-5; 7 bases fit TRBD2. The CDR3 consists of 15 residues. Germline assignment: CDR1 SGDLS and CDR2 YYNGEE. V dropped 0 bases and J dropped 0; count of bases not matched to a gene: 2. The CDR3 protein is CASSVEAGYQETQYF. CDR3 sequence (DNA): TGTGCCAGCAGCGTAGAAGCGGGGTACCAAGAGACCCAGTACTTC.

This chain connects TRBV2 to TRBJ2-7; 10 nucleotides line up with TRBD1. The trim removed 10 bases at V and 4 bases at J, leaving 19 bases unmatched. The germline gives CDR1 SNHLY, CDR2 FYNNEI. There are 17 residues in the CDR3. The CDR3 region has the DNA TGTGCCACCTTACTTATTTATAGGGACAGGGGATGGTACGAGCAGTACTTC. It encodes CATLLIYRDRGWYEQYF.

The chain links TRBV7-8 to TRBJ2-1, with D possibly being TRBD2 (5 bases). The ends were cut back, 1 base at V and 5 bases at J, with 18 bases in the middle. This CDR3 region has 17 residues. Per germline, CDR1 SGHVS and CDR2 FQNEAQ. The CDR3 DNA sequence: TGTGCCAGCAGCTTAGTGTTACTCCGCGCGGGTAACAATGAGCAGTTCTTC. Translating it yields CASSLVLLRAGNNEQFF.

This rearrangement joins TRBV11-2 to TRBJ2-1; D remains ambiguous. Germline V gene lookup returns CDR1 SGHAT and CDR2 FQNNGV. The CDR3 is made up of 13 amino acids. V gave up 1 base and J gave up 5 bases, with 6 bases separating them. The CDR3 DNA follows: TGTGCCAGCAGCTTAGGTAGTAACAATGAGCAGTTCTTC. Encoded protein: CASSLGSNNEQFF. Full variable domain (outside the CDR3, taken from reference TRBV11-2 and TRBJ2-1): EAGVAQSPRYKIIEKRQSVAFWCNPISGHATLYWYQQILGQGPKLLIQFQNNGVVDDSQLPKDRFSAERLKGVDSTLKIQPAKLEDSAVYLCASSLGSNNEQFFGPGTRLTVL.

The CDR3 nucleotides are TGTGCCAGCAGCTTAGACGGAGAACTACTCAATGAGCAGTTCTTC. Translation gives CASSLDGELLNEQFF. V is TRBV13 and J is TRBJ2-1; D is ambiguous. Germline CDR1 and CDR2: PRHDT and FYEKMQ (reference sequence). The V and J ends lost 1 base and 6 bases respectively, with 13 bases between them. The CDR3 covers 15 residues.

This rearrangement joins TRBV15 to TRBJ2-6, with TRBD1 matching 10 bases. This CDR3 is 16 amino acids long. Germline values: CDR1 LNHNV, CDR2 YYDKDF (reference sequence). With V trimmed by 6 bases and J by 4 bases, 6 bases remained unmatched. DNA for the CDR3: TGTGCCACCAGGACCGGGACAGGGGCGGGGGCCAACGTCCTGACTTTC. As protein: CATRTGTGAGANVLTF.

V usage is TRBV15 and J usage is TRBJ2-5, with unresolved D. CDR1 is LNHNV, CDR2 YYDKDF, per germline (reference sequence). This CDR3 is 14 amino acids long. V lost 0 bases and J 1 base, leaving 6 bases between the germline ends. The CDR3 is CATSRDLAQETQYF. The DNA of the CDR3 is TGTGCCACCAGCAGAGATCTGGCCCAAGAGACCCAGTACTTC.

The sample holds one count of this clone. The J gene is TRBJ2-3, the V gene TRBV12-5; 8 bases agree with TRBD2. Germline CDR1 LGHNT, CDR2 FRNRAP. The CDR3 length is 13 residues. V was clipped by 4 bases and J by 4 bases; unmatched bases: 1. The CDR3 DNA follows: TGTGCTAGTGGTTCGGGGGGGGCAGATACGCAGTATTTT. Residues: CASGSGGADTQYF.

The J gene is TRBJ1-5, the V gene TRBV6-5; D perhaps matches TRBD1 (5 bases). CDR3 length: 15 amino acids. V was clipped by 0 bases and J by 2 bases, with 8 bases between them. Germline V gene data show CDR1 as MNHEY and CDR2 as SVGAGI. CDR3 amino acids: CASSYSSTGNQPQHF. CDR3 coding DNA: TGTGCCAGCAGTTACTCTTCGACAGGCAATCAGCCCCAGCATTTT.

The V call is TRBV19, the J call TRBJ1-1; D is undetermined. The V gene's germline CDR1 is LNHDA and CDR2 SQIVND (reference sequence). Between the trimmed V and J ends, which lost 0 bases and 5 bases, there was a span of 7 bases. The CDR3 totals 13 residues. The CDR3 bases are TGTGCCAGTAGTATAGATCTGGAGACTGAAGCTTTCTTT. Its translation is CASSIDLETEAFF.

As to this clone: Germline and junction disagree at one end, which may indicate a read error. The chain couples TRBV6-1 to TRBJ1-5; 9 nucleotides line up with TRBD1. The CDR3 sequence is 19 residues long. Per germline, CDR1 MNHNS and CDR2 SASEGT. CDR3 sequence reads: CASSEGIGTGIYSNQPQHF. CDR3 nucleotide sequence: TGTGCCAGCAGCGAAGGGATAGGGACAGGGATTTACAGCAATCAGCCCCAGCATTTT.

The chain joins TRBV6-5 to TRBJ2-3; TRBD1 might be the D (6 bases). V dropped 0 bases and J dropped 2 bases, with 9 bases sitting between them. The CDR3 consists of 15 residues. Germline V lookup: CDR1 MNHEY, CDR2 SVGAGI. This chain's CDR3 is CASSYSRGFTDTQYF. The CDR3 nucleotides read TGTGCCAGCAGTTACTCGAGGGGGTTCACAGATACGCAGTATTTT.

The chain recombines TRBV7-6 with TRBJ1-2; tentative D call: TRBD1 (6 bases). The CDR3 contains 14 residues. V lost 1 base and J lost 8, with 14 bases in between. Per germline, CDR1 SGHVS and CDR2 FNYEAQ. CDR3 loop: CASSLGLQGVGYTF. The CDR3 DNA follows: TGTGCCAGCAGCTTAGGTTTACAGGGAGTAGGCTACACCTTC.

This clone was seen only once. V and J are TRBV19 and TRBJ2-2; 8 nucleotides line up with TRBD2. The CDR3 spans 16 residues. CDR1 and CDR2 from the germline V gene are LNHDA and SQIVND (reference sequence). Losses at the gene ends were 5 bases for V and 4 bases for J; bases not matched to a gene: 9. As DNA, the CDR3 is TGTGCCAGTAGTCGTCCCGGGACTAGATTCACCGGGGAGCTGTTTTTT. It is translated as CASSRPGTRFTGELFF.

This chain connects TRBV19 to TRBJ1-5; D is possibly TRBD1 (6 bases). The CDR3 length is 15 residues. CDR1 is LNHDA, CDR2 SQIVND, per germline (reference sequence). Trimming stripped 3 bases from V and 4 bases from J, with 13 bases between. The CDR3 bases are TGTGCCAGTAGTATTTCACAGGGATCAAATCAGCCCCAGCATTTT. It is translated as CASSISQGSNQPQHF.

This CDR3 is CAWSVGVVGDGYTF. In DNA, the CDR3 is TGTGCCTGGAGTGTAGGGGTGGTAGGCGATGGCTACACCTTC. The genes are TRBV30 and TRBJ1-2, with D maybe TRBD1 (5 bases). Germline loops: CDR1 GTSNPN, CDR2 SVGIG (reference sequence). The CDR3 has 14 residues. V lost 0 bases and J lost 6, with 14 bases in between.